Below, 9 T cell receptor beta chains from the same sample are listed, as sequenced in a study of technical replicates of blood from a handful of donors. TCRdb's copy holds only in-frame clones and misses some; the assay was immunoSEQ multiplex PCR. The sample has about 53,000 clones, around 84% seen once. The source material was PBMCs. All receptors come from a human donor in good health. Some clones in this sample may be carry-over from other donors' samples.

The chain's CDR3 is CAWEPGHQTQYF. In nucleotides, the CDR3 is TGTGCCTGGGAGCCGGGACACCAGACCCAGTACTTC. The chain joins TRBV30 to TRBJ2-5; D possibly corresponds to TRBD1 (6 bases). The CDR3 runs to 12 residues. Germline CDR1 reads GTSNPN; CDR2 reads SVGIG (reference sequence). V lost 5 bases and J 6 bases, leaving 13 bases between the germline ends.

V is TRBV30 and J is TRBJ1-3, with 9 nucleotides matching TRBD1. The CDR3 totals 13 residues. Trimming took 2 bases from V and 7 from J; bases not matched to a gene: 3. Looked up from germline, CDR1 is GTSNPN and CDR2 is SVGIG (reference sequence). CDR3 protein: CAWSLGTGNTIYF. CDR3 nucleotides: TGTGCCTGGAGTCTCGGGACAGGGAACACCATATATTTT.

The chain employs TRBV5-4 and TRBJ2-7; no firm D call. The V and J ends lost 4 bases and 0 bases respectively, with 14 bases between them. The CDR3 spans 15 residues. CDR1 is SGHNT, CDR2 YYREEE, per germline (reference sequence). The CDR3 is CASSGDPTPSYEQYF. DNA of the CDR3: TGTGCCAGCAGCGGAGACCCGACTCCCTCCTACGAGCAGTACTTC.

The chain joins TRBV2 to TRBJ2-3; TRBD1 might be the D (6 bases). The CDR3 sequence is 13 residues long. V dropped 6 bases and J dropped 2 bases, with 9 bases sitting between them. Per the germline V gene, CDR1 is SNHLY and CDR2 is FYNNEI. The CDR3 DNA sequence: TGTGCCAGCAGACAGGGCTACACAGATACGCAGTATTTT. Translated, it gives CASRQGYTDTQYF.

A single count supports this clone. V gene TRBV7-2 combines with J gene TRBJ1-1, with D perhaps matching TRBD1 (6 bases). V was shortened by 6 bases and J by 5 bases, with 13 bases between the two germline ends. This CDR3 is 13 amino acids long. Germline CDR1 and CDR2: SGHTA and FQGNSA. The CDR3 DNA is TGTGCCAGCAGTTCTTACAGGGAGACTGAAGCTTTCTTT. As protein: CASSSYRETEAFF.

The chain is built from TRBV4-1 and TRBJ1-3; 7 bases fit TRBD1. There are 15 residues in the CDR3. Trimming at V came to 3 bases and at J to 2 bases, leaving 4 bases not matched to a gene. Germline CDR1 reads MGHRA; CDR2 reads YSYEKL. CDR3 sequence: CASSQTDRAGNTIYF. DNA for the CDR3: TGCGCCAGCAGCCAGACAGACAGGGCTGGAAACACCATATATTTT.

The rearrangement uses TRBV11-2 and TRBJ1-2; weak D call: TRBD1 (6 bases). CDR3 length: 14 residues. CDR1 is SGHAT, CDR2 FQNNGV, per germline. Deletions cut 6 bases from V and 3 bases from J, with 14 bases between. The CDR3 spells CASRIQQGYYGYTF. The CDR3 bases are TGTGCCAGCAGGATTCAACAGGGCTACTATGGCTACACCTTC.

The chain combines TRBV21-1 with TRBJ2-7; the table names TRBD2, a call not compared with the DNA. TRBV21-1 is termed a pseudogene. This CDR3 has 14 residues. CDR3 loop: CASSKEGGLRVQYF. The CDR3 DNA sequence: TGTGCCAGCAGCAAAGAGGGGGGGTTGCGGGTGCAGTACTTC.

This clone has more than one count but fewer than ten. The gene calls are TRBV7-2 and TRBJ1-1, with TRBD1 identical over 7 bases. Unmatched junction bases numbered 6, after V lost 4 bases and J lost 4 bases. CDR3 length: 14 residues. CDR1 and CDR2 (germline): SGHTA, FQGNSA. DNA of the CDR3: TGTGCCAGCAGCTCCCAGGGGGGTGGCACTGAAGCTTTCTTT. This encodes CASSSQGGGTEAFF.